This is a list of T cell receptor beta chains from one sample in a study of CD8 T cells in ankylosing spondylitis. TCRdb analysed the 5' RACE reads with MiXCR anew, one entry per CDR3 protein. There are approximately 250,000 distinct CDR3 sequences in the sample; 32% occur only once, and roughly 4.2% lies in the top ten. Sequencing was carried out using blood, either unsorted or a sorted T cell fraction (not recorded which). These receptors came from a male donor with ankylosing spondylitis or in good health (not recorded which). CDR3s include the opening cysteine and the closing phenylalanine or tryptophan. D genes are given only for firm matches. Clone size is shown for a subset of rows, as once, few, many or a class of expanded clone.

cdr3_nt: TGTGCCAGCAGCCAGGATAGCGGGGGAGGAGAGACCCAGTACTTC
cdr3_aa: CASSQDSGGGETQYF
clone_size: .
j_call: TRBJ2-5
d_call: TRBD2
v_call: TRBV9

cdr3_nt: TGCAGTGCTAGGGGGTTACTAGATTCCTACAATGAGCAGTTCTTC
cdr3_aa: CSARGLLDSYNEQFF
clone_size: .
j_call: TRBJ2-1
d_call: .
v_call: TRBV20-1

cdr3_nt: TGTGCCAGCAGCAGAAATGAAGCTTTCTTT
cdr3_aa: CASSRNEAFF
clone_size: few
j_call: TRBJ1-1
d_call: .
v_call: TRBV6-1

cdr3_nt: TGTGCCAGCAGCTTGGTACAGGAGAATGAGCAGTTCTTC
cdr3_aa: CASSLVQENEQFF
clone_size: few
j_call: TRBJ2-1
d_call: .
v_call: TRBV5-6

cdr3_nt: TGTGCCAGCAGTAATAACTATGGCTACACCTTC
cdr3_aa: CASSNNYGYTF
clone_size: .
j_call: TRBJ1-2
d_call: .
v_call: TRBV28

cdr3_nt: TGTGCCAGCAGTCCCGACAGAAATCAGCCCCAGCATTTT
cdr3_aa: CASSPDRNQPQHF
clone_size: .
j_call: TRBJ1-5
d_call: .
v_call: TRBV12-3/TRBV12-4

cdr3_nt: TGTGCCAGCAGCTTTGAATGGGGAGGAGAGACCCAGTACTTC
cdr3_aa: CASSFEWGGETQYF
clone_size: .
j_call: TRBJ2-5
d_call: .
v_call: TRBV7-2

cdr3_nt: TGTGCCAGCAGTGAAAGGCCCCCGGGGGAGCAGTACTTC
cdr3_aa: CASSERPPGEQYF
clone_size: few
j_call: TRBJ2-7
d_call: .
v_call: TRBV2

cdr3_nt: TGCAGCGTTGTCCTTCCTAGCTACACCTTC
cdr3_aa: CSVVLPSYTF
clone_size: many
j_call: TRBJ1-2
d_call: .
v_call: TRBV29-1

cdr3_nt: TGCTGTGCGGGGGGGTCGGGGGCCCCCCTCGGCAATGAGCAGTTCTTC
cdr3_aa: CCAGGSGAPLGNEQFF
clone_size: .
j_call: TRBJ2-1
d_call: TRBD2
v_call: TRBV20-1

cdr3_nt: TGCGCCAGCAGCCAGGGGTATAGCTCCTACAATGAGCAGTTCTTC
cdr3_aa: CASSQGYSSYNEQFF
clone_size: .
j_call: TRBJ2-1
d_call: .
v_call: TRBV5-1

cdr3_nt: TGTGCCAGCAGCTTACACAGGGTTGGTGAGCAGTTCTTC
cdr3_aa: CASSLHRVGEQFF
clone_size: few
j_call: TRBJ2-1
d_call: .
v_call: TRBV5-6

cdr3_nt: TGCGCCAGCAGCCAGCCCGATTACACCGGGGAGCTGTTTTTT
cdr3_aa: CASSQPDYTGELFF
clone_size: .
j_call: TRBJ2-2
d_call: .
v_call: TRBV4-1

cdr3_nt: TGTGCCAGCAGGGGGTTGCGGGAGCAGTTCTTC
cdr3_aa: CASRGLREQFF
clone_size: .
j_call: TRBJ2-1
d_call: .
v_call: TRBV27

cdr3_nt: TGCAGTGCCACCCCCCAGGACAGGGTCACCTACGAGCAGTACTTC
cdr3_aa: CSATPQDRVTYEQYF
clone_size: few
j_call: TRBJ2-7
d_call: TRBD1
v_call: TRBV20-1

cdr3_nt: TGTGCCAGCAGTTGGCAAGGGACAGGGGGGGCCTCAGATACGCAGTATTTT
cdr3_aa: CASSWQGTGGASDTQYF
clone_size: .
j_call: TRBJ2-3
d_call: TRBD1
v_call: TRBV12-3/TRBV12-4

cdr3_nt: TGTGCCAGCAGCTTACAGAGTAATCAGCCCCAGCATTTT
cdr3_aa: CASSLQSNQPQHF
clone_size: .
j_call: TRBJ1-5
d_call: .
v_call: TRBV5-6

cdr3_nt: TGCAGTGCGCCGGGTCAGACAGATACGCAGTATTTT
cdr3_aa: CSAPGQTDTQYF
clone_size: .
j_call: TRBJ2-3
d_call: .
v_call: TRBV20-1

cdr3_nt: TGCGCCAGCAGCTTTGACTACAATGAGCAGTTCTTC
cdr3_aa: CASSFDYNEQFF
clone_size: .
j_call: TRBJ2-1
d_call: .
v_call: TRBV5-1

cdr3_nt: TGCAGTGCTGAGTTTAGGTTAGCTACGCAGTATTTT
cdr3_aa: CSAEFRLATQYF
clone_size: .
j_call: TRBJ2-3
d_call: .
v_call: TRBV20-1

cdr3_nt: TGTGCCAGCAGTCCTAGGGGGCTCGGCACTGAAGCTTTCTTT
cdr3_aa: CASSPRGLGTEAFF
clone_size: .
j_call: TRBJ1-1
d_call: TRBD1
v_call: TRBV12-3/TRBV12-4

cdr3_nt: TGTGCCAGCAGCGCACAAAGGACAAGGAACACCGGGGAGCTGTTTTTT
cdr3_aa: CASSAQRTRNTGELFF
clone_size: .
j_call: TRBJ2-2
d_call: .
v_call: TRBV11-2

cdr3_nt: TGTGCCAGCAGTGCCGCGGCGCTGGGGCATCAGCCCCAGCATTTT
cdr3_aa: CASSAAALGHQPQHF
clone_size: .
j_call: TRBJ1-5
d_call: .
v_call: TRBV12-3/TRBV12-4

cdr3_nt: TGCAGTGCTATGGGACTAGCGGGGGTATACAATGAGCAGTTCTTC
cdr3_aa: CSAMGLAGVYNEQFF
clone_size: .
j_call: TRBJ2-1
d_call: TRBD2
v_call: TRBV20-1

cdr3_nt: TGCGCCAGCAGCTTGGCAGTCCGGACAGGGGATTTCTACGAGCAGTACTTC
cdr3_aa: CASSLAVRTGDFYEQYF
clone_size: .
j_call: TRBJ2-7
d_call: TRBD1
v_call: TRBV5-1

cdr3_nt: TGCAGTGCTCAGGGATGGGACAGCGGTTGGGGCGGGGAGCTGTTTTTT
cdr3_aa: CSAQGWDSGWGGELFF
clone_size: .
j_call: TRBJ2-2
d_call: TRBD1
v_call: TRBV20-1